This is a list of T cell receptor beta chains from one sample in a study of shared clonotypes between healthy human individuals. TCRdb's table, derived via immunoSEQ multiplex PCR, lists solely in-frame clones and lacks some. The repertoire holds some 1,900,000 clones, with about 95% as singletons. Sequencing was carried out using naive CD8+ T cells sorted from blood. These TCRs come from a man aged 18-30 years in good health. CDR3s include the opening cysteine and the closing phenylalanine or tryptophan. The D gene is left open where the match is weak. Where a row states a size, it is once, few, many or the class of an expanded clone; other rows omit it.

>TRBJ2-1|TRBD2|NA|TRBV5-1
CASSFDLAGTHNEQFF
TGCGCCAGCAGCTTTGATCTAGCGGGGACCCACAATGAGCAGTTCTTC
>TRBJ2-7|NA|NA|TRBV2
CASSVGPGDEQYF
TGTGCCAGCAGTGTAGGTCCCGGGGACGAGCAGTACTTC
>TRBJ2-3|TRBD1|NA|TRBV7-6
CASSSRQGPETDTQYF
TGTGCCAGCAGCTCCAGACAGGGACCCGAAACAGATACGCAGTATTTT
>TRBJ1-2|NA|once|TRBV10-2
CASKTGGSYGYTF
TGCGCCAGCAAGACAGGAGGGAGCTATGGCTACACCTTC
>TRBJ2-7|NA|NA|TRBV30
CAWSVHSGVYEQYF
TGTGCCTGGAGTGTACATTCAGGAGTTTACGAGCAGTACTTC
>TRBJ1-1|NA|NA|TRBV7-3
CASSLTVGGLNTEAFF
TGTGCCAGCAGCTTAACGGTGGGGGGACTCAACACTGAAGCTTTCTTT
>TRBJ1-2|NA|NA|TRBV30
CAWKGGVIFYGYTF
TGTGCCTGGAAGGGAGGTGTTATATTCTATGGCTACACCTTC
>TRBJ1-1|NA|few|TRBV28
CASSLAGDTEAFF
TGTGCCAGCAGTTTGGCAGGGGACACTGAAGCTTTCTTT
>TRBJ2-7|TRBD1|NA|TRBV5-1
CASSLQQGAKYEQYF
TGCGCCAGCAGCTTGCAACAGGGGGCAAAATACGAGCAGTACTTC
>TRBJ2-1|NA|NA|TRBV4-1
CASSLKGGGSSYNEQFF
TGCGCCAGCAGCCTCAAAGGAGGGGGAAGCTCCTACAATGAGCAGTTCTTC
>TRBJ2-7|NA|NA|TRBV30
CAWQTGSGEQYF
TGTGCCTGGCAGACAGGCTCGGGCGAGCAGTACTTC
>TRBJ1-2|NA|NA|TRBV27
CASSFDSLYGYTF
TGTGCCAGCAGTTTCGACAGTCTGTATGGCTACACCTTC